The 5 T cell receptor beta chains below come from one sample, sequenced in a study of cytomegalovirus exposure and HLA in healthy donors. 60 Vbeta and 13 Jbeta primers were used in PCR. Sequencing was performed with immunoSEQ multiplex PCR; in TCRdb, only in-frame clones are kept and a portion is missing. Altogether about 160,000 clones are present, 60% to 80% being singletons, with the ten largest covering around 0.96%. Sequencing was carried out using PBMCs. These receptors were taken from a woman between 50 and 59 years old in good health and CMV-seropositive.

The chain employs TRBV25-1 and TRBJ1-5; 9 bases line up with TRBD1. V lost 3 bases, J lost 3 bases, and 3 bases stayed unmatched. CDR1 and CDR2 from the germline V gene are MGHDK and SYGVNS. This CDR3 is built from 15 residues. Written as DNA, the CDR3 is TGTGCCAGCAGTGACCGGGACAGGGACAATCAGCCCCAGCATTTT. This codes for CASSDRDRDNQPQHF.

The chain employs TRBV19 and TRBJ2-1; the D gene is possibly TRBD2 (7 bases). V lost 7 bases and J 6 bases, leaving 16 bases between the germline ends. The V gene's germline CDR1 is LNHDA and CDR2 SQIVND (reference sequence). CDR3 size: 14 residues. CDR3 sequence reads: CASKPWEGVNEQFF. The CDR3, as DNA: TGTGCCAGTAAGCCTTGGGAGGGGGTCAATGAGCAGTTCTTC.

The CDR3 region is CASSPIRGTEAFF. In nucleotides, the CDR3 is TGCGCCAGCAGCCCAATCAGGGGCACTGAAGCTTTCTTT. The chain carries TRBV5-1 and TRBJ1-1; D is perhaps TRBD1 (6 bases). The CDR3 is 13 amino acids. V lost 4 bases to trimming and J lost 4 bases, with 11 bases between them. Germline CDR1 is SGHRS and CDR2 is YFSETQ.

This chain connects TRBV27 to TRBJ1-1, with D unresolved. Trimming shortened V by 0 bases and J by 4 bases, and 12 bases separated the two germline ends. The CDR3 is 15 residues long. Germline V gene data show CDR1 as MNHEY and CDR2 as SMNVEV (reference sequence). CDR3 sequence (DNA): TGTGCCAGCAGTTTATCCTTGGGCTCCCTCACTGAAGCTTTCTTT. Translated: CASSLSLGSLTEAFF.

The rearrangement links TRBV5-1 to TRBJ1-1, with 8 bases that match TRBD1. The CDR3 consists of 16 residues. J was trimmed by 5 bases and V by 1 base; bases with no gene match: 10. CDR1 SGHRS and CDR2 YFSETQ come from the germline V gene. This CDR3 is CASSLLQGAVVTEAFF. The CDR3 coding sequence is TGCGCCAGCAGCTTGCTTCAGGGGGCGGTCGTAACTGAAGCTTTCTTT.